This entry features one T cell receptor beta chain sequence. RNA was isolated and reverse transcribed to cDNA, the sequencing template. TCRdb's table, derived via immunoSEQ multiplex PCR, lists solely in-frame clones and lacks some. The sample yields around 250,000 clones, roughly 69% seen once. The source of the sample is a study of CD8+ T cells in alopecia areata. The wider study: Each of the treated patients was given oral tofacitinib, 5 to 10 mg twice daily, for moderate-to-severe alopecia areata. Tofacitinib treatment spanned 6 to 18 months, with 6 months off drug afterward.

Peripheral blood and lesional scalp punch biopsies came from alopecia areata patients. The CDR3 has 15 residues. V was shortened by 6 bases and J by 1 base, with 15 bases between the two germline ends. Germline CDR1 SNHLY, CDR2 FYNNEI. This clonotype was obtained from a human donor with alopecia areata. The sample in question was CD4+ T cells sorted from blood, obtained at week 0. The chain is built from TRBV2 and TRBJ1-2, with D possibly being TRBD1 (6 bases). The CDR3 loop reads CASRLRDTVNYGYTF. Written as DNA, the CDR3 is TGTGCCAGCAGGCTACGGGACACAGTTAACTATGGCTACACCTTC.